This TCR beta chain was documented in a study of STAT3 mutations in large granular lymphocyte leukemia. Study-wide background: Canonical activating STAT3 mutations were detected in roughly half of the longitudinally sequenced T-LGLL patients. General observations from the study: At least one immunodominant TCR beta clonotype appeared in every T-cell large granular lymphocyte leukemia patient. Persisting codominant clonotypes may have hidden a small pathogenic clone. Sampling intervals varied between patients and samples.

Average productive template count per sample was around 44,000. TCRdb's copy holds only in-frame clones and misses some; the assay was immunoSEQ multiplex PCR. The sample has approximately 9,800 clones, around 90% seen once. Of note for this clone: The target antigen is unknown.

The CDR3 covers 20 residues. Germline lookup yields CDR1 KGHSH and CDR2 LQKENI. V lost 5 bases to trimming and J lost 5 bases; unmatched junction nucleotides: 19. This clonotype was obtained from a man between 60 and 75 years old with T-cell large granular lymphocyte leukemia. Some clones in this sample may be carry-over from other donors' samples. Sequenced material: peripheral blood mononuclear cells. The chain is built from TRBV18 and TRBJ2-5, with 14 nucleotides matching TRBD2. CDR3 coding DNA: TGTGCCAGCTCAGGGGCCCTAGGACTAGCGGGAGGCCGGCCGTTTGAGACCCAGTACTTC. It yields the protein CASSGALGLAGGRPFETQYF.